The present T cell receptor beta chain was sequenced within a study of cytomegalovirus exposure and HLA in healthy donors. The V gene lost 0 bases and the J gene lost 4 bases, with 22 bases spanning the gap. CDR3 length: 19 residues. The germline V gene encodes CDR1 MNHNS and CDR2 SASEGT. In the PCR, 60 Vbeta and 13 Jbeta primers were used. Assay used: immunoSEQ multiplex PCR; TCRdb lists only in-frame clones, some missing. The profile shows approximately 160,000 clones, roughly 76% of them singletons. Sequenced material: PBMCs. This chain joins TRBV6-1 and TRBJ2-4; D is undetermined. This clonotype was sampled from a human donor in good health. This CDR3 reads CASSEAVSDFNPLKNIQYF. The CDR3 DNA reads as TGTGCCAGCAGTGAAGCGGTATCCGATTTCAATCCACTTAAAAACATTCAGTACTTC.